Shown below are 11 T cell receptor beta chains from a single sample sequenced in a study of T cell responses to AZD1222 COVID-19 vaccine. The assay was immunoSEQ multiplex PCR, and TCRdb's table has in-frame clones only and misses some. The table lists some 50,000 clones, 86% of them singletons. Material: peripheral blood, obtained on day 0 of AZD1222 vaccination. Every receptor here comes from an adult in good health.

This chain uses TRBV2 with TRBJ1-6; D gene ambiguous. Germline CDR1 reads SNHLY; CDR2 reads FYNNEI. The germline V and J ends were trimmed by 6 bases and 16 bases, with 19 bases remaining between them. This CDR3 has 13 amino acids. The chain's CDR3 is CASRGDGNLGLHF. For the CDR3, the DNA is TGTGCCAGCAGGGGAGACGGAAACCTGGGGCTCCACTTT.

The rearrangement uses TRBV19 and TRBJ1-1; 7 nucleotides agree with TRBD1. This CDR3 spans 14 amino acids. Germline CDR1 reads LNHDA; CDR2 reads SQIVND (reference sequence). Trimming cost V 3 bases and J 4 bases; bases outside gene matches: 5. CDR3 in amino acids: CASSMTGRVTEAFF. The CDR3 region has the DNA TGTGCCAGTAGTATGACAGGGAGGGTCACTGAAGCTTTCTTT.

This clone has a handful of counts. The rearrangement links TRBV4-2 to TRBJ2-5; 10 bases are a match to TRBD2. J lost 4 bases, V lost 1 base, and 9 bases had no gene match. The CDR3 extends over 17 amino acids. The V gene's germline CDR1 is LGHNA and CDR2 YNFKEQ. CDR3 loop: CASSQAGLAGDGETQYF. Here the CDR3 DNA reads TGTGCCAGCAGCCAAGCTGGTCTAGCGGGAGATGGAGAGACCCAGTACTTC.

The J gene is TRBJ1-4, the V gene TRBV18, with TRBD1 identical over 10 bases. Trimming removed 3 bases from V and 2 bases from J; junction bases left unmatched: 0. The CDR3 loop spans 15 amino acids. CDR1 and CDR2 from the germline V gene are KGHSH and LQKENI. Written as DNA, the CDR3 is TGTGCCAGCTCACCGGACAGGGGGACTAATGAAAAACTGTTTTTT. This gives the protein CASSPDRGTNEKLFF.

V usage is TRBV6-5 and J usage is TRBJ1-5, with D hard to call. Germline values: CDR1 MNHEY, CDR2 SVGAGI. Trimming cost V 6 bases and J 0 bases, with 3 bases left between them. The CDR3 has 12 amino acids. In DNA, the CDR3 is TGTGCCAGCAGGGATAGCAATCAGCCCCAGCATTTT. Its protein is CASRDSNQPQHF.

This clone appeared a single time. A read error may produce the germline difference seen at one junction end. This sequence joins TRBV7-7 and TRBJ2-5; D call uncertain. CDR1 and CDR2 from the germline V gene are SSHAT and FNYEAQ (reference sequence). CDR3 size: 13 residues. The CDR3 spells CASSRSPPETQYF. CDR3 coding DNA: TGTGCTAGCAGCCGGTCGCCTCCGGAGACCCAGTACTTC.

The CDR3 DNA reads TGTGCCAGCAGTTACTCCGGCGGGAGGGGCGAGCAGTACTTC. Its translation is CASSYSGGRGEQYF. J is TRBJ2-7 and V is TRBV6-5; 9 bases are shared with TRBD2. The CDR3 is made up of 14 amino acids. The V and J ends lost 0 bases and 6 bases, in that order; junction bases with no gene match: 3. Germline values: CDR1 MNHEY, CDR2 SVGAGI.

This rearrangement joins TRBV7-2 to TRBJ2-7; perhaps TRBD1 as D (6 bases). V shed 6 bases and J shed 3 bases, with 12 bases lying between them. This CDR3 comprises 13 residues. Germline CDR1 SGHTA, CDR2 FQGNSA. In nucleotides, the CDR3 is TGTGCCAGCAGTAACCGACAGGTCTACGAGCAGTACTTC. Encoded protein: CASSNRQVYEQYF.

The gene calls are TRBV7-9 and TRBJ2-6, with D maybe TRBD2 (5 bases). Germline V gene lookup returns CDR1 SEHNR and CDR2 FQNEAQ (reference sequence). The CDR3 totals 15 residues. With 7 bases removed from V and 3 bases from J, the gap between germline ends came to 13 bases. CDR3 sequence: CASTSRVFGANVLTF. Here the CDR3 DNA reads TGTGCCAGCACCTCGCGGGTTTTTGGGGCCAACGTCCTGACTTTC. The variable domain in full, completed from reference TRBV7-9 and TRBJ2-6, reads DTGVSQNPRHKITKRGQNVTFRCDPISEHNRLYWYRQTLGQGPEFLTYFQNEAQLEKSRLLSDRFSAERPKGSFSTLEIQRTEQGDSAMYLCASTSRVFGANVLTFGAGSRLTVL.

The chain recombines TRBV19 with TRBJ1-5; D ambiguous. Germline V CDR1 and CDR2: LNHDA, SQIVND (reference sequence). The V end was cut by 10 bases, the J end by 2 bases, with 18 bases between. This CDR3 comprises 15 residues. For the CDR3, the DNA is TGTGCCACCGCGGAACGGGGATCGGGCAATCAGCCCCAGCATTTT. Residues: CATAERGSGNQPQHF.

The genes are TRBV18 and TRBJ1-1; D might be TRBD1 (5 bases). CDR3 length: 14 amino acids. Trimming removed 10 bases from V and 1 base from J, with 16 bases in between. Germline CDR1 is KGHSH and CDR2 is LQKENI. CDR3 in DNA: TGTGCCACCCACCCGGGGGGTGGGAACACTGAAGCTTTCTTT. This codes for CATHPGGGNTEAFF.